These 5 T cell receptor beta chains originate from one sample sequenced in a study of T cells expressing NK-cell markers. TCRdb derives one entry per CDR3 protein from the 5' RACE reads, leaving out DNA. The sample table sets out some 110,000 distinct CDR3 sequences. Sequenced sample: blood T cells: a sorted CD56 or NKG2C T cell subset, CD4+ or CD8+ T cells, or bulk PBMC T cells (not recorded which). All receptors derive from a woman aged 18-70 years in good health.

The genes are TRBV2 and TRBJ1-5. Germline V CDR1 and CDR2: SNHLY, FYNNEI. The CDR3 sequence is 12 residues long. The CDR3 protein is CASRKRNQPQHF.

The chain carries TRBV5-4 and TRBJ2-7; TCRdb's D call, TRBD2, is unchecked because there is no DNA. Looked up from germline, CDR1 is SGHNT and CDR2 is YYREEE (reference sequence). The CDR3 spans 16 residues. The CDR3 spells CASSLKVGVRSYEQYF.

The CDR3 loop reads CASSFLDGSGGTDTQYF. The chain links TRBV27 to TRBJ2-3; as DNA is missing, the TRBD1 call by TCRdb cannot be tested. The length of the CDR3 is 17 residues. Germline assignment: CDR1 MNHEY and CDR2 SMNVEV (reference sequence).

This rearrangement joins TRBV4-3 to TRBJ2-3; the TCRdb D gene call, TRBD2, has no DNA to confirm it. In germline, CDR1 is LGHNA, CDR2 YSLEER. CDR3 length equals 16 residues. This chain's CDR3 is CASSQEPAGGTDTQYF.

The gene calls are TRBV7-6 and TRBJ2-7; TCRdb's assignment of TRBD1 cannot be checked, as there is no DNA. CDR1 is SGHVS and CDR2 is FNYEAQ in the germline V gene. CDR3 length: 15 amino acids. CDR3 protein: CASSPGGDPHWEQYF.